Shown below are 9 T cell receptor beta chains from a single sample sequenced in a study of beta chain features in type 1 diabetes. Expressed TCRB transcripts were sequenced because the entire RNA isolate underwent reverse transcription. Profiled with immunoSEQ multiplex PCR; TCRdb holds only in-frame clones, not every one. Of around 250,000 clones in the sample, 68% were seen once. The sequenced material came from naive CD4+ T cells from blood. The receptors shown here come from a young man in good health.

The chain has TRBV2 and TRBJ2-2; TRBD1 agrees at 7 bases. The germline V gene encodes CDR1 SNHLY and CDR2 FYNNEI. With 6 bases clipped from V and 7 bases from J, the junction kept 14 bases outside the gene matches. The CDR3 has 16 amino acids. The CDR3 loop reads CASSLLTGKAVGELFF. CDR3 sequence (DNA): TGTGCCAGCAGCCTACTGACAGGGAAGGCGGTCGGGGAGCTGTTTTTT.

This sequence joins TRBV30 and TRBJ2-3; D uncertain. The CDR3 has 13 residues. CDR1 is GTSNPN, CDR2 SVGIG, per germline (reference sequence). V gave up 1 base and J gave up 9 bases, with 14 bases separating them. DNA for the CDR3: TGTGCCTGGAGTGACAATGTGGTGGGCACGCAGTATTTT. The encoded protein is CAWSDNVVGTQYF. The variable domain in full, with the rest retrieved from reference TRBV30 and TRBJ2-3, is SQTIHQWPATLVQPVGSPLSLECTVEGTSNPNLYWYRQAAGRGLQLLFYSVGIGQISSEVPQNLSASRPQDRQFILSSKKLLLSDSGFYLCAWSDNVVGTQYFGPGTRLTVL.

V is TRBV13 and J is TRBJ2-1, with TRBD2 matching over 9 bases. Germline V gene lookup returns CDR1 PRHDT and CDR2 FYEKMQ (reference sequence). This CDR3 region has 15 residues. Trimming took 5 bases from V and 7 from J; bases not matched to a gene: 9. Written as DNA, the CDR3 is TGTGCCAGCAGCCCGGGGGGCGGGAGGGTTAATGAGCAGTTCTTC. This translates into CASSPGGGRVNEQFF.

The chain has TRBV12-5 and TRBJ2-1; D may be TRBD1 (6 bases). Germline V gene sequence: CDR1 LGHNT, CDR2 FRNRAP. The CDR3 spans 14 residues. The V end lost 0 bases, the J end lost 10 bases, and 13 bases lay between the germline ends. CDR3 nucleotide sequence: TGTGCTAGTGGTTTGGTATATAGGGGGAACGAGCAGTTCTTC. This encodes CASGLVYRGNEQFF.

This clone was recorded a few times. This sequence joins TRBV27 and TRBJ2-1; no reliable D call. V dropped 5 bases and J dropped 5 bases, with 19 bases sitting between them. The CDR3 runs to 16 residues. The germline gives CDR1 MNHEY, CDR2 SMNVEV (reference sequence). The CDR3 loop reads CASSASRTKYHNEQFF. For the CDR3, the DNA is TGTGCCAGCAGTGCTTCCCGGACCAAGTACCACAATGAGCAGTTCTTC.

Here the CDR3 reads CASSETSGSTYEQYF. CDR3 DNA sequence: TGTGCCAGCAGTGAGACTAGCGGGAGCACCTACGAGCAGTACTTC. J is TRBJ2-7 and V is TRBV9; 12 bases map to TRBD2. This CDR3 contains 15 residues. Germline trimming cut 5 bases from V and 2 bases from J; bases unmatched to any gene: 5. Germline lookup yields CDR1 SGDLS and CDR2 YYNGEE.

This clone showed up just a few times. V gene TRBV29-1 combines with J gene TRBJ1-1; D perhaps matches TRBD1 (6 bases). Trimming cost V 7 bases and J 3 bases, with 15 bases left between them. The germline V gene encodes CDR1 SQVTM and CDR2 ANQGSEA. The CDR3 covers 13 residues. CDR3 DNA sequence: TGCAGCGCAAACTCACAGGGTCACACTGAAGCTTTCTTT. Its translation is CSANSQGHTEAFF.

The chain carries TRBV30 and TRBJ2-5; possibly TRBD1 or TRBD2 for D (5 bases each). Germline values: CDR1 GTSNPN, CDR2 SVGIG (reference sequence). V lost 1 base to trimming and J lost 6 bases, with 18 bases between them. The CDR3 runs 15 residues. The CDR3 is CAWSARDPLGQTQYF. CDR3 coding DNA: TGTGCCTGGAGTGCGAGGGACCCCCTCGGGCAGACCCAGTACTTC.

V and J are TRBV7-9 and TRBJ2-1; possibly TRBD2 for D (6 bases). The length of the CDR3 is 13 residues. Between the trimmed V and J ends, which lost 5 bases and 6 bases, there was a span of 11 bases. Germline-derived CDR1 and CDR2 are SEHNR and FQNEAQ (reference sequence). CDR3 sequence (DNA): TGTGCCAGCAGCCGAGCGGGCCGCAATGAGCAGTTCTTC. Its translation: CASSRAGRNEQFF. The full variable domain, completed using reference TRBV7-9 and TRBJ2-1, is DTGVSQNPRHKITKRGQNVTFRCDPISEHNRLYWYRQTLGQGPEFLTYFQNEAQLEKSRLLSDRFSAERPKGSFSTLEIQRTEQGDSAMYLCASSRAGRNEQFFGPGTRLTVL.